A selection of T cell receptor beta chains follows, all from one sample in a study of siplizumab effects on memory and regulatory T cells. Clones were sequenced by immunoSEQ multiplex PCR, and TCRdb holds only the in-frame ones, with some missing. The profile covers some 65,000 clones, with approximately 88% appearing a single time and 1.5% to 2% taken by the ten largest. Material for sequencing was Tregs sorted from blood. All receptors come from a human donor in good health. The CDR3 runs from the conserved cysteine through the conserved F or W. A D gene is named only where the DNA matches it firmly. Rows give clone size only sometimes, using once, few, many, or a class for an expanded clone.

V: TRBV9; D: NA; size: NA; J: TRBJ1-2; CDR3: CASSVSGVVNYGYTF; DNA: TGTGCCAGCAGCGTATCAGGGGTGGTCAACTATGGCTACACCTTC
V: TRBV5-6; D: NA; size: NA; J: TRBJ2-3; CDR3: CASSSPGTRVTDTQYF; DNA: TGTGCCAGCAGCTCCCCCGGGACCAGGGTTACAGATACGCAGTATTTT
V: TRBV11-2; D: NA; size: NA; J: TRBJ2-5; CDR3: CASAKGETQYF; DNA: TGTGCCAGCGCGAAGGGCGAGACCCAGTACTTC
V: TRBV5-1; D: NA; size: NA; J: TRBJ2-7; CDR3: CASSLELAGYEQYF; DNA: TGCGCCAGCAGCTTGGAGTTAGCTGGGTACGAGCAGTACTTC
V: TRBV6-4; D: NA; size: NA; J: TRBJ2-3; CDR3: CASSVSLDWVTQYF; DNA: TGTGCCAGCAGTGTGAGTCTAGACTGGGTTACGCAGTATTTT
V: TRBV7-2; D: NA; size: NA; J: TRBJ2-7; CDR3: CASSLEIGYEQYF; DNA: TGTGCCAGCAGCTTAGAGATTGGGTACGAGCAGTACTTC
V: TRBV11-2; D: TRBD1; size: NA; J: TRBJ2-2; CDR3: CASSPGTGMRGELFF; DNA: TGTGCCAGCAGCCCCGGGACAGGGATGCGCGGGGAGCTGTTTTTT
V: TRBV10-2; D: NA; size: NA; J: TRBJ2-7; CDR3: CASSPMGVGYEQYF; DNA: TGCGCCAGCAGCCCAATGGGGGTCGGGTACGAGCAGTACTTC
V: TRBV6-5; D: NA; size: NA; J: TRBJ1-1; CDR3: CASSYSAANTEAFF; DNA: TGTGCCAGCAGTTACTCCGCCGCGAACACTGAAGCTTTCTTT
V: TRBV7-3; D: TRBD2; size: NA; J: TRBJ2-3; CDR3: CASSPTSGTDTQYF; DNA: TGTGCCAGCAGCCCCACTAGCGGCACAGATACGCAGTATTTT
V: TRBV9; D: NA; size: NA; J: TRBJ1-1; CDR3: CASSARGGRAFF; DNA: TGTGCCAGCAGCGCCCGGGGGGGAAGAGCTTTCTTT
V: TRBV15; D: TRBD1; size: NA; J: TRBJ2-5; CDR3: CATRPTGAIETQYF; DNA: TGTGCCACCAGACCGACAGGGGCGATAGAGACCCAGTACTTC
V: TRBV6-6; D: TRBD2; size: NA; J: TRBJ2-7; CDR3: CASSYSRLASNPEQYF; DNA: TGTGCCAGCAGTTACTCGAGACTAGCAAGCAACCCCGAGCAGTACTTC
V: TRBV28; D: NA; size: NA; J: TRBJ1-2; CDR3: CASSAPYGYTF; DNA: TGTGCCAGCAGTGCCCCCTATGGCTACACCTTC
V: TRBV5-6; D: NA; size: NA; J: TRBJ1-1; CDR3: CASSLWAARNTEAFF; DNA: TGTGCCAGCAGCTTGTGGGCAGCCAGAAACACTGAAGCTTTCTTT
V: TRBV29-1; D: TRBD2; size: NA; J: TRBJ2-7; CDR3: CRVTGGGAYEQYF; DNA: TGCAGGGTCACGGGAGGGGGGGCCTACGAGCAGTACTTC
V: TRBV25-1; D: NA; size: NA; J: TRBJ2-7; CDR3: CASSAGKGEYF; DNA: TGTGCCAGCAGCGCGGGGAAGGGGGAGTACTTC
V: TRBV5-6; D: NA; size: few; J: TRBJ2-1; CDR3: CASSHDYRSNEQFF; DNA: TGTGCCAGCAGCCACGACTATAGGTCCAATGAGCAGTTCTTC
V: TRBV7-9; D: NA; size: few; J: TRBJ2-7; CDR3: CASSAEYEQYF; DNA: TGTGCCAGCAGCGCAGAGTACGAGCAGTACTTC
V: TRBV18; D: NA; size: NA; J: TRBJ2-3; CDR3: CASSITSTDTQYF; DNA: TGTGCCAGCTCAATTACTAGCACAGATACGCAGTATTTT
V: TRBV28; D: NA; size: NA; J: TRBJ1-1; CDR3: CASNAYLTEAFF; DNA: TGTGCCAGTAATGCATACCTCACTGAAGCTTTCTTT
V: TRBV7-2; D: TRBD2; size: NA; J: TRBJ2-1; CDR3: CASSLALAGANEQFF; DNA: TGTGCCAGCAGCTTAGCTCTAGCGGGAGCTAATGAGCAGTTCTTC
V: TRBV15; D: NA; size: NA; J: TRBJ1-5; CDR3: CATSRDNRDNQPQHF; DNA: TGTGCCACCAGCAGAGATAACAGGGACAATCAGCCCCAGCATTTT
V: TRBV20-1; D: NA; size: NA; J: TRBJ2-5; CDR3: CSVRQAETQYF; DNA: TGCAGTGTGCGTCAGGCAGAGACCCAGTACTTC
V: TRBV15; D: NA; size: NA; J: TRBJ1-4; CDR3: CATSRDPGDNEKLFF; DNA: TGTGCCACCAGCAGAGACCCGGGAGATAATGAAAAACTGTTTTTT
V: TRBV7-2; D: TRBD1; size: NA; J: TRBJ1-1; CDR3: CASSLTGVTGTEAFF; DNA: TGTGCCAGCAGCTTGACAGGGGTGACGGGGACTGAAGCTTTCTTT
V: TRBV14; D: NA; size: NA; J: TRBJ2-7; CDR3: CASSRTLTTYEQYF; DNA: TGTGCCAGCAGCAGGACCCTTACTACCTACGAGCAGTACTTC